This TCR beta chain was sequenced for a study of blood T cell repertoires in COVID-19. As for the study in general: The cDNA or gDNA used as material had been derived from T cells, B-cell-depleted T cells, or PBMCs.

Germline-derived CDR1 and CDR2 are SEHNR and FQNEAQ (reference sequence). This CDR3 contains 16 residues. V was clipped by 5 bases and J by 1 base; unmatched bases: 10. Some clones are missing from TCRdb's copy, which holds only in-frame ones; the method was immunoSEQ multiplex PCR. The sample shows about 240,000 clones, about nine tenths of them seen only once. Sequencing was done on a sample of peripheral blood. This clonotype was obtained from a man in his 60s who had recovered from COVID-19. The V and J genes are TRBV7-9 and TRBJ1-1; 7 nucleotides align to TRBD1. This chain's CDR3 is CASSPTRDRANTEAFF. CDR3 DNA sequence: TGTGCCAGCAGCCCAACCCGCGACAGGGCGAACACTGAAGCTTTCTTT.